This note documents a single T cell receptor (beta chain) sequence. Its antigen is still unknown. Base qualities were left out, and no much larger clone turns up one base away. The collaborating institutions used their own protocols to collect whole blood in K2EDTA tubes. For TCRbeta analysis, collaborator samples were shipped as frozen whole blood, as isolated PBMCs, or as DNA extracted from either sample type. This entry is derived from a study of blood T cell repertoires in COVID-19 (dated by TCRdb to 2019 to 2021). Regarding the study in general: Samples covering the acute and convalescent phases of COVID-19 were provided by collaborators in the United States, Italy and Spain. The material from the prospective study consisted of cDNA or gDNA derived from T cells, B-cell-depleted T cells, or PBMCs. Subjects who had been exposed to COVID-19, were actively infected with it, or had recovered from it provided the deeply sampled blood TCRbeta repertoires that made up the dataset. The repertoires were released in a freely available public database meant as a resource for research on the immune response to SARS-CoV-2. The samples were drawn from two sources: the first 160 participants of the ongoing ImmuneRACE study, and 1,254 subjects contributed by 6 global collaborators. Nearly every sample came with metadata listing a de-identified subject ID, COVID-19 status, age in years and sex. Where HLA class I and class II types were available, the types were taken from metadata supplied by the sample provider, not from assay-based typing. The study at large found these results: How much clinical and demographic metadata was included differed by source and by participant, and the metadata was provided uncurated.

Taken from the germline V gene, the CDR1 and CDR2 loops are MGHRA and YSYEKL. The CDR3 starts with the cysteine, ends with the phenylalanine, and has 16 residues. The CDR3 DNA has 48 bases and is translated from base 1. Unmatched junction bases come to 5, with V trimmed by 0 bases and J by 1 base. TCRbeta CDR3 regions were amplified from genomic DNA by means of the immunoSEQ Assay, a bias-controlled multiplex PCR. In the original analysis: Nucleated cell counts per sample were estimated from amplification of reference gene primers within the assay. To quantify the absolute abundance of each unique TCRbeta CDR3 rearrangement, sequence reads were collapsed and filtered. Productive Simpson clonality was computed per sample as the square root of Simpson's diversity index over productive rearrangements. Held by TCRdb, this immuneACCESS table contains in-frame sequences only and omits some clones. Under half of the omission traces to an unresolved V gene where checked; the cause of the rest is unknown. V, J and clone size were drawn from that table, and D and trimming were deduced from the DNA. The sample contains about 120,000 clones, about four fifths of them found a single time. The ten largest clones take up 2% to 2.5% of the sample.

The chain uses TRBV4-1 and TRBJ1-1; a stretch of 7 junction bases matches TRBD1. The source material was peripheral blood. This clonotype was obtained from a man aged 70 or older with acute or convalescent COVID-19. The CDR3 loop reads CASSQDTTGRNTEAFF. Here is the DNA: TGCGCCAGCAGCCAAGATACGACAGGGCGGAACACTGAAGCTTTCTTT.